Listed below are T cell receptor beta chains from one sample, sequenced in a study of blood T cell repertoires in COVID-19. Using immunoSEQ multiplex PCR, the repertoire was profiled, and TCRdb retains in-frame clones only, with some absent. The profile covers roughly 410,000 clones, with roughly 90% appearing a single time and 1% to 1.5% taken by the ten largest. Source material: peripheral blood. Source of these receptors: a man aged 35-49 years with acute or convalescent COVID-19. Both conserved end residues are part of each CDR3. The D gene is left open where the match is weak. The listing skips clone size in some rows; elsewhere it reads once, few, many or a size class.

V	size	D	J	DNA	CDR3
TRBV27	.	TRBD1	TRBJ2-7	TGTGCCAGCTCTCCCGGGACAGGGGGGGACGAGCAGTACTTC	CASSPGTGGDEQYF
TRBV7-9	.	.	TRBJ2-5	TGTGCCAGCAGCTTGGATTCCTCGGTGGAGGGGAAGACCCAGTACTTC	CASSLDSSVEGKTQYF
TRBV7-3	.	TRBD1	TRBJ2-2	TGTGCCAGCAGCTTAGGGCAGGGGGTCAACACCGGGGAGCTGTTTTTT	CASSLGQGVNTGELFF
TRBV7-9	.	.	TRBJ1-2	TGTGCCAGCAGCTTAGTAGCGGATGGCTACACCTTC	CASSLVADGYTF
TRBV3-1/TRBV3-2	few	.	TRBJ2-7	TGTGCCAGCAGCCAAGACATCGGGAGTTCCTACGAGCAGTACTTC	CASSQDIGSSYEQYF
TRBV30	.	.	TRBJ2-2	TGTGCCTGGAGTGTGTTAAGGGGTACCGGGGAGCTGTTTTTT	CAWSVLRGTGELFF
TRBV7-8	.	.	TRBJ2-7	TGTGCCAGCAGCAGCCTGACAGAACCTTACGAGCAGTACTTC	CASSSLTEPYEQYF
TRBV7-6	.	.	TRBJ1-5	TGTGCCAGCAGCTTATATCTCGGGGACTCAGGTCAGCCCCAGCATTTT	CASSLYLGDSGQPQHF
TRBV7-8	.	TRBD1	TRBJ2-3	TGTGCCAGCAGCTTGACGGGACAGACAGATACGCAGTATTTT	CASSLTGQTDTQYF
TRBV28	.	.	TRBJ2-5	TGTGCCAGCAGTTTAAATCAGGGGGAGACCCAGTACTTC	CASSLNQGETQYF
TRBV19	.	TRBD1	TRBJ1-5	TGTGCCAGTGGGGGACAGGGAAATCAGCCCCAGCATTTT	CASGGQGNQPQHF
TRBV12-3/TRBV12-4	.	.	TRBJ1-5	TGTGCCAGCAGCTTGTCCCCCTATCCCCAGCATTTT	CASSLSPYPQHF
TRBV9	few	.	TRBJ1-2	TGTGCCAGCAGCGTAGCTCTAGACCCCGAGGGCTACACCTTC	CASSVALDPEGYTF
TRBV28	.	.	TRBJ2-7	TGTGCCACTTCATTGGACCCGGGGAAAACTTACGAGCAGTACTTC	CATSLDPGKTYEQYF
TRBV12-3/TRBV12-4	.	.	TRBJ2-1	TGTGCCAGCAGTTCCGGCAGAGGGCAGTTCTTC	CASSSGRGQFF
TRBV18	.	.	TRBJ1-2	TGTGCCAGCTCACCCCAACGACAGGTAGAGGGCTACACCTTC	CASSPQRQVEGYTF
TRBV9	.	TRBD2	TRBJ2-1	TGTGCCAGCAGCGGAAGCGGGAGGGCACCCTACAATGAGCAGTTCTTC	CASSGSGRAPYNEQFF
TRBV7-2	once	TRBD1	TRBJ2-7	TGTGCCAGCAGCTGGACCAGCGGACAGGGGGCCTACGAGCAGTACTTC	CASSWTSGQGAYEQYF
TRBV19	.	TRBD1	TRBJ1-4	TGTGCCAGTAGTTTTCCCGGGACAGTCGAAAAACTGTTTTTT	CASSFPGTVEKLFF
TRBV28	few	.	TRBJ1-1	TGTGCCAGCAGTCTGGGGGGGGCAGGTCGTAGCACTGAAGCTTTCTTT	CASSLGGAGRSTEAFF
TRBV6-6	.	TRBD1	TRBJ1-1	TGTGCCAGCAGTTGGCCGGTTTCAGGGGGCGGCGACGAAGCTTTCTTT	CASSWPVSGGGDEAFF
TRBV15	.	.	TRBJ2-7	TGTGCCACCAGCAGATCTCGAGGGGGTTCACCCTCTGGGGTGCAGTACTTC	CATSRSRGGSPSGVQYF
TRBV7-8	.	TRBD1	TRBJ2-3	TGTGCCAGCAGCTTATTGGCAGGGACAGGGGCGGAAGATACGCAGTATTTT	CASSLLAGTGAEDTQYF
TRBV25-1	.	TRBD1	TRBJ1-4	TGTGCCAGCAGTTCTACACAGGGGCTGACTGAAAAACTGTTTTTT	CASSSTQGLTEKLFF
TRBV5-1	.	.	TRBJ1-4	TGCGCCAGCAGCTTGGACAATCTTGAAAAACTGTTTTTT	CASSLDNLEKLFF
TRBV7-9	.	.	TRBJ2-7	TGTGCCAGCAGCCTACCCCATCCAGGCTACGAGCAGTACTTC	CASSLPHPGYEQYF
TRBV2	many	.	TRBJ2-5	TGTGCCAGCAATCCGAGTACAGGGCTGGAGACCCAGTACTTC	CASNPSTGLETQYF
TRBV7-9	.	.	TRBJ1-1	TGTGCCAGCAGCTCCGTGCGCGGGGGGGACACTGAAGCTTTCTTT	CASSSVRGGDTEAFF
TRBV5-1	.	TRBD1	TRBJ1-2	TGCGCCAGCAGCTCCTCGGTCCCGGGACAGGGGGCGGGGGCTAACGGCTACACCTTC	CASSSSVPGQGAGANGYTF
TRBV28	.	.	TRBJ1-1	TGTGCCAGCAAAGAGCTGACCGAGGCCTTGAACACTGAAGCTTTCTTT	CASKELTEALNTEAFF
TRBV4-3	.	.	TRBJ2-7	TGCGCCAGCAGCCAAGTAAGGCAGGCCTACGAGCAGTACTTC	CASSQVRQAYEQYF
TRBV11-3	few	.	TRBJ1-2	TGTGCCAGCAGCTTAGTTCCCCCCCCGGGGGGCGGCTACACCTTC	CASSLVPPPGGGYTF
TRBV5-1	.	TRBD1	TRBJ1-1	TGCGCCAGTCGACAGGGGGAGGTGATGAACACTGAAGCTTTCTTT	CASRQGEVMNTEAFF
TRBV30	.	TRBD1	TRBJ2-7	TGTGCCTGGAGTGCAACAGGGGCTAACTACGAGCAGTACTTC	CAWSATGANYEQYF
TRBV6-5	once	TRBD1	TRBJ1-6	TGTGCCAGCACCTCCGGGACAGATCTTAATTCACCCCTCCACTTT	CASTSGTDLNSPLHF
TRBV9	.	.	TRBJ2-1	TGTGCCAGCAGCGGTCTAGCGAATGAGCAGTTCTTC	CASSGLANEQFF
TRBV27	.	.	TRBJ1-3	TGTGCCAGCAGTGACCTAACAGGCTCGCGGCTTGGAAACACCATATATTTT	CASSDLTGSRLGNTIYF
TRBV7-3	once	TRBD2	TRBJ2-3	TGTGCCAGCACCAACCTAGCGGGGGGGCCACATACGCAGTATTTT	CASTNLAGGPHTQYF
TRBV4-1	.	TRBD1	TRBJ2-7	TGCGCCAGCAGCCAAGCTCTGGGACAGGTCTACGAGCAGTACTTC	CASSQALGQVYEQYF
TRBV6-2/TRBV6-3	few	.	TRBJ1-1	TGTGCCAGCAGTTACCCGTTTGGGACATATTGGTCGGCTTTCTTT	CASSYPFGTYWSAFF
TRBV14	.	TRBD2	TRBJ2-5	TGTGCCAGCAGCCAAGAAATCGGGGGGTTTGGAGAGACCCAGTACTTC	CASSQEIGGFGETQYF
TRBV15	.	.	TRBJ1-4	TGTGCCACCAGCAGAGATGGGGCAGGGGCCGGGGAACTGTTTTTT	CATSRDGAGAGELFF
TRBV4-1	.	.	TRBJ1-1	TGCGCCAGCAGCCAGGGAGGGGGACTAAACACTGAAGCTTTCTTT	CASSQGGGLNTEAFF